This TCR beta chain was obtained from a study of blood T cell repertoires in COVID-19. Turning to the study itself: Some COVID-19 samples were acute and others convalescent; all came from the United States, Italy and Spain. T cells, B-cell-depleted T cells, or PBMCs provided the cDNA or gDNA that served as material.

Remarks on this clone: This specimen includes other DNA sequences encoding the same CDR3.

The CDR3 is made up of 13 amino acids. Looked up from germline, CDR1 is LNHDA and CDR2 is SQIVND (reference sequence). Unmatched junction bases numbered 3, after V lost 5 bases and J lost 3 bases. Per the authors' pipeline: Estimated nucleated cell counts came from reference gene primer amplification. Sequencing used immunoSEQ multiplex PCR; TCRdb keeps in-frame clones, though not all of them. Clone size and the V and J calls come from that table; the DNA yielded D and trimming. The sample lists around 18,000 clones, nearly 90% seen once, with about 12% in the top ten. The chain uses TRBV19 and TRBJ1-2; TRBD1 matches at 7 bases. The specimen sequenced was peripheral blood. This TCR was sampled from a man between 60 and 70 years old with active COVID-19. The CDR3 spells CASSPGQYYGYTF. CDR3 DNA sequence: TGTGCCAGTAGTCCGGGACAGTACTATGGCTACACCTTC. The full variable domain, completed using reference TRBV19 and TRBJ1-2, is DGGITQSPKYLFRKEGQNVTLSCEQNLNHDAMYWYRQDPGQGLRLIYYSQIVNDFQKGDIAEGYSVSREKKESFPLTVTSAQKNPTAFYLCASSPGQYYGYTFGSGTRLTVV.